The sequence of this TCR beta chain was determined in a study of cytomegalovirus exposure and HLA in healthy donors. General study points: Researchers catalogued some 160 TCR beta chains as cytomegalovirus-associated.

This clone was found once. Antigen: not known. This PCR relied on a set of 60 Vbeta primers and 13 Jbeta primers. Only in-frame clones appear in the TCRdb table, and some are missing; sequencing was by immunoSEQ multiplex PCR. Of about 130,000 clones listed, approximately 80% are singletons. Germline V gene data show CDR1 as SGHTS and CDR2 as YDEGEE. The CDR3 is 17 amino acids. Trimming cost V 2 bases and J 1 base; bases outside gene matches: 11. The sequence came from a woman aged 40 to 50 in good health and CMV-seronegative. This rearrangement joins TRBV5-8 to TRBJ1-1, with TRBD1 matching over 7 bases. The sample was PBMCs. CDR3 sequence (DNA): TGTGCCAGCAGCTTACGACAGGGAAGGGGGTGGAACACTGAAGCTTTCTTT. Amino acid sequence: CASSLRQGRGWNTEAFF. Full variable domain (outside the CDR3, taken from reference TRBV5-8 and TRBJ1-1): EAGVTQSPTHLIKTRGQQATLRCSPISGHTSVYWYQQALGLGLQFLLWYDEGEERNRGNFPPRFSGRQFPNYSSELNVNALELEDSALYLCASSLRQGRGWNTEAFFGQGTRLTVV.